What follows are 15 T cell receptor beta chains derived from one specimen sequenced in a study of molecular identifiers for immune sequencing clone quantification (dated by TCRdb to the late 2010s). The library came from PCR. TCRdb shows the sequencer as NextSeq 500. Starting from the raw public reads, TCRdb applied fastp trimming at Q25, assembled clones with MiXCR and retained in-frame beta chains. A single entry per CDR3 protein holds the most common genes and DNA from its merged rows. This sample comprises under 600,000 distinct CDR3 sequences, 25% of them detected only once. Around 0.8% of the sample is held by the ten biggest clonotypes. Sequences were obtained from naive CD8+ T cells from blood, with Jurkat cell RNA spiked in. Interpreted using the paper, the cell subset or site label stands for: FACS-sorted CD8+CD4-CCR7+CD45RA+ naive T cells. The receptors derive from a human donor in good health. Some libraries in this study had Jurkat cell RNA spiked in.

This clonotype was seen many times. The CDR3 DNA reads TGCGCCAGCAGCCAAGATCATGGTCGTTACTACGAGCAGTACTTC. Amino acids: CASSQDHGRYYEQYF. This chain connects TRBV4-1 to TRBJ2-7; D ambiguous. Trimming shortened V by 0 bases and J by 3 bases, and 12 bases separated the two germline ends. The CDR3 sequence is 15 residues long. Germline lookup yields CDR1 MGHRA and CDR2 YSYEKL.

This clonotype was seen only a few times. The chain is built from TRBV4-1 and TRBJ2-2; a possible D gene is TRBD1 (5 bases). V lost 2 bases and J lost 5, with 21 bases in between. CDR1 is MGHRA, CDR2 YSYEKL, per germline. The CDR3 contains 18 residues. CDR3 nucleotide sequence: TGCGCCAGCAGCCAAACCCCTATTGACAGCCTGTTTACCGGGGAGCTGTTTTTT. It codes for CASSQTPIDSLFTGELFF.

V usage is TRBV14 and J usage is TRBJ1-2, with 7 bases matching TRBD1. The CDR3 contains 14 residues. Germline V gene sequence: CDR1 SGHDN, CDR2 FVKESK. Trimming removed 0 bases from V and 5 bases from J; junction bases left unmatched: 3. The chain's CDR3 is CASSQETTGYGYTF. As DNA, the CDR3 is TGTGCCAGCAGCCAAGAGACGACAGGGTATGGCTACACCTTC.

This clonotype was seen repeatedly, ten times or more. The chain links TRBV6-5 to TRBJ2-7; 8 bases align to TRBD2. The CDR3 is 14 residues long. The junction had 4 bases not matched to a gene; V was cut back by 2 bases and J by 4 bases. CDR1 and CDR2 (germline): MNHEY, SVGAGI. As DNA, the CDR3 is TGTGCCAGCAGTTACACAGTAGCGGGGTACGAGCAGTACTTC. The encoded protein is CASSYTVAGYEQYF.

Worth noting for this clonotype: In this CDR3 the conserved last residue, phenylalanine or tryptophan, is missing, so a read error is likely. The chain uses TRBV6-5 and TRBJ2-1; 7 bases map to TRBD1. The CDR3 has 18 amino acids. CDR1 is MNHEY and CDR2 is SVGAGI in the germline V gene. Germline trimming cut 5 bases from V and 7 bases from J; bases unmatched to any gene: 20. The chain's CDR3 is CASSPPIHRGSFGNEQFL. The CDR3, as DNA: TGTGCCAGCAGTCCACCAATTCACAGGGGTAGTTTTGGGAATGAGCAGTTCCTC.

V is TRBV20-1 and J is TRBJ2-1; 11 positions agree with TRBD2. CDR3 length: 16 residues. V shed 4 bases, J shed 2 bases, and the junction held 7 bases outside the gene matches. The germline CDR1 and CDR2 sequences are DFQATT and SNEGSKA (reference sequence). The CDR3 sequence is CSANQISGGAYNEQFF. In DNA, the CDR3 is TGCAGTGCTAACCAAATTAGCGGGGGGGCCTACAATGAGCAGTTCTTC.

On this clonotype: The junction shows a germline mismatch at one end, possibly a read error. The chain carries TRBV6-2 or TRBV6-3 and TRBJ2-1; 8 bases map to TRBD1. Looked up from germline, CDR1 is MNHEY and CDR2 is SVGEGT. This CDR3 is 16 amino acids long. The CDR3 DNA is TGTGCCAGCAGTGTCCTAAGACAGGGGTTTGACAATGAGCAGTCCTTC. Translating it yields CASSVLRQGFDNEQSF.

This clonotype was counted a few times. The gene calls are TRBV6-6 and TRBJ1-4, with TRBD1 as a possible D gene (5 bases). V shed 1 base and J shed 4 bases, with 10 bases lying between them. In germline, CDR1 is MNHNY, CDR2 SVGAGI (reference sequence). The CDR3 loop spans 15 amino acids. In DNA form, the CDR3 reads TGTGCCAGCAGTTACTTCGACAGTTATAATGAAAAACTGTTTTTT. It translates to CASSYFDSYNEKLFF.

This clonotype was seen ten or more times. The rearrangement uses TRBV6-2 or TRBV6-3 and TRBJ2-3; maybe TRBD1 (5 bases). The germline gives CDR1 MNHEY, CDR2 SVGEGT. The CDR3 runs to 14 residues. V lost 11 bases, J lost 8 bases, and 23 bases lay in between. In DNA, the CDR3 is TGTGCCTGCGATGGGGCTCACCTCCCGGGTACGCAGTATTTT. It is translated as CACDGAHLPGTQYF.

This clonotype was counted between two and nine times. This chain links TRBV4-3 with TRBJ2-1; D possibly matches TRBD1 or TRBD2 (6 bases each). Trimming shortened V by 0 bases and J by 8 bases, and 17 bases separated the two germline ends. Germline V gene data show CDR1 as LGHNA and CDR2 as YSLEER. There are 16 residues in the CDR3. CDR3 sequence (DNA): TGCGCCAGCAGCCAAGAGGCACGGGGGCGCGACCATGAGCAGTTCTTC. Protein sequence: CASSQEARGRDHEQFF.

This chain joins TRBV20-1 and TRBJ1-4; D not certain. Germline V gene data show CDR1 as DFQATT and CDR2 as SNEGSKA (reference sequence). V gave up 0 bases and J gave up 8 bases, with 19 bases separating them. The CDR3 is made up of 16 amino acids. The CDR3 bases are TGCAGTGCTAGAGACCCAGAGGCCCTGGGCTTCGAAAAACTGTTTTTT. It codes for CSARDPEALGFEKLFF.

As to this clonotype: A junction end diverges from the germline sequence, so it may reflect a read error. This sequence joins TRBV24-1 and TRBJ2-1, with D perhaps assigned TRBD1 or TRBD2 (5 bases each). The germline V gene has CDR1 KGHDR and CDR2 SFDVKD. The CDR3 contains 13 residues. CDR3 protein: CATGEGTPEEQFF. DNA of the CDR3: TGTGCCACCGGTGAAGGGACCCCCGAAGAGCAGTTCTTC.

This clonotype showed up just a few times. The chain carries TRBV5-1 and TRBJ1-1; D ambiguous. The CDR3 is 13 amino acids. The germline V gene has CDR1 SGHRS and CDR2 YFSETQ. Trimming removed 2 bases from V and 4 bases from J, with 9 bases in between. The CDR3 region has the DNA TGCGCCAGCAGCTTAGAGGGAACCACTGAAGCTTTCTTT. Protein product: CASSLEGTTEAFF.

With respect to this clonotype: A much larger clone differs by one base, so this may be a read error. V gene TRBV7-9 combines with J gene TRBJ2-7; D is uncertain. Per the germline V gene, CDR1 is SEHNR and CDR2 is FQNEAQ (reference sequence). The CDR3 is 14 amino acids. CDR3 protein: CASSLVGQPYKQYF. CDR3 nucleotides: TGTGCCAGCAGCTTAGTAGGGCAGCCCTACAAGCAGTACTTC. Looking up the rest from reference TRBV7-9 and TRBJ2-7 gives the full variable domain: DTGVSQNPRHKITKRGQNVTFRCDPISEHNRLYWYRQTLGQGPEFLTYFQNEAQLEKSRLLSDRFSAERPKGSFSTLEIQRTEQGDSAMYLCASSLVGQPYKQYFGPGTRLTVT.

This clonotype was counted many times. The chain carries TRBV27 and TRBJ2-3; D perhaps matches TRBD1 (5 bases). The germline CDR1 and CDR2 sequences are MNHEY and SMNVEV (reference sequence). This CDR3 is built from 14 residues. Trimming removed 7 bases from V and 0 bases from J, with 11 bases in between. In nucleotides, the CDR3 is TGTGCCAGCATCCGGCAGGGCAGCACAGATACGCAGTATTTT. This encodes CASIRQGSTDTQYF.